This T cell receptor beta chain is drawn from a study of T cell repertoires in ileal Crohn's disease. Trimming cost V 2 bases and J 2 bases, with 6 bases left between them. The CDR3 totals 13 residues. Germline loops: CDR1 MDHEN, CDR2 SYDVKM. Profiled with immunoSEQ multiplex PCR; TCRdb holds only in-frame clones, not every one. This sample has several thousand clones; approximately 91% occur once, and the top ten carry 5%. The sample taken for sequencing was ileal tissue. The chain carries TRBV28 and TRBJ1-2, with D unresolved. This TCR was recovered from an adult with Crohn's disease. CDR3 sequence reads: CASSLVGNYGYTF. The DNA of the CDR3 is TGTGCCAGCAGTTTAGTGGGAAACTATGGCTACACCTTC.